This T cell receptor beta chain was sequenced for a study of cytomegalovirus exposure and HLA in healthy donors. The CDR3 runs 15 residues. Germline loops: CDR1 LGHNA, CDR2 YSLEER. Trimming pared 4 bases from V and 1 base from J, leaving 13 bases between. A multiplex PCR was run with 60 Vbeta primers and 13 Jbeta primers. Data came from immunoSEQ multiplex PCR; TCRdb stores just in-frame clones and leaves some out. The data contain over 150,000 clones, about 82% of them singletons. A single count supports this clone. The TCR was taken from a woman aged 45 to 65 in good health and CMV-seropositive. The genes are TRBV4-3 and TRBJ1-1; D is unclear. The specimen was PBMCs. This CDR3 is CASSRAGHANTEAFF. The CDR3, as DNA: TGCGCCAGCAGCCGGGCGGGCCACGCGAACACTGAAGCTTTCTTT.